Sequencing of this T cell receptor (beta chain) was carried out in a study of T cell changes during pregnancy in multiple sclerosis. Regarding this clone: Germline is not matched at one junction end, which may reflect a read error.

The repertoire was sequenced with immunoSEQ multiplex PCR; TCRdb's copy has only in-frame clones and lacks some. The sample lists fewer than 35,000 clones; almost 90% were seen once. Germline V lookup: CDR1 SSHAT, CDR2 FNYEAQ (reference sequence). The CDR3 loop spans 12 amino acids. The V gene is TRBV7-7, the J gene TRBJ2-1, with D possibly matching TRBD1 (6 bases). This receptor was identified in a female donor in good health, enrolled as a control in a pregnancy study. The source material was CD4+ T cells from peripheral blood mononuclear cells, sampled in the third trimester of pregnancy. The CDR3 is CASSLQGGEQFF. CDR3 coding DNA: TGTGCTAGCAGCTTACAGGGCGGTGAGCAGTTCTTC.